The present T cell receptor (beta chain) was sequenced within a study of shared clonotypes between healthy human individuals. Study results and caveats: In general, naive subsets displayed greater estimated richness than memory subsets did.

Selected positively for CCR7 and CD45RO-negative, naive CD8 cells excluded terminally differentiated effector memory CD45RA+ cells. Donors, without exception, were Caucasian adults residing in Nashville, Tennessee. Each subset's genomic DNA was split evenly across several immunoSEQ plates. Original processing methods: Junction-only immunoSEQ data arrived without quality scores, meaning filtering differed. The method was immunoSEQ multiplex PCR; TCRdb's version includes in-frame clones alone and lacks a portion of them. V, J and clone size are those of that table, while D and trimming were read from the DNA. The repertoire has over 2,000,000 clones, just over 90% of them found once; the top ten carry about 1.6%. This CDR3 comprises 18 residues. Germline lookup yields CDR1 SGHTA and CDR2 FQGNSA. V was shortened by 2 bases and J by 3 bases, with 20 bases between the two germline ends. In regard to this clone: What it binds is unknown.

Sample: naive CD8+ T cells from PBMCs. The gene calls are TRBV7-2 and TRBJ2-1; TRBD1 or TRBD2 may be the D gene (5 bases each). This receptor was identified in a man aged 18 to 29 in good health. Some clones in this sample may be carry-over from other donors' samples. The CDR3 nucleotides are TGTGCCAGCAGCTTATACTCTGAGGGGAGCGTGCACTACAATGAGCAGTTCTTC. Protein product: CASSLYSEGSVHYNEQFF.